The 21 T cell receptor beta chains in this list originate from one sample, sequenced in a study of beta chain features in type 1 diabetes. Notes on the study in general: For Type 1 diabetes patients, all four CD4+ subsets carried TCRB CDR3s that were moderately but significantly shorter.

Their recognized antigens are unknown. Expressed TCRB transcripts got sequenced, as all isolated RNA was reverse transcribed. Repertoires were generated with immunoSEQ multiplex PCR, while TCRdb's copy carries only in-frame clones and drops some. Among a few hundred thousand clones listed, 11% were seen once. Specimen: naive CD4+ T cells from blood. Receptors originate from a man aged 25-40 years with type 1 diabetes.

V is TRBV12-5 and J is TRBJ2-2; possible D gene TRBD1, 5 bases. The CDR3 extends over 14 amino acids. V dropped 8 bases and J dropped 2 bases, with 12 bases sitting between them. CDR1 is LGHNT and CDR2 is FRNRAP in the germline V gene. The CDR3 coding sequence is TGTGCTAGTACCCCAGGGTTTAACACCGGGGAGCTGTTTTTT. Translating gives CASTPGFNTGELFF.

The table lists this clone with a count of one. The rearrangement links TRBV18 to TRBJ2-1; a weak D match, TRBD2 (6 bases). The CDR3 consists of 13 residues. CDR1 KGHSH and CDR2 LQKENI come from the germline V gene. The V end lost 3 bases, the J end lost 7 bases, and 10 bases lay between the germline ends. CDR3 residues: CASSPGTPNEQFF. The CDR3 nucleotides are TGTGCCAGCTCACCCGGGACTCCGAATGAGCAGTTCTTC.

This chain uses TRBV5-1 with TRBJ1-1; D may be TRBD1 (5 bases). Germline assignment: CDR1 SGHRS and CDR2 YFSETQ. There are 15 residues in the CDR3. V dropped 0 bases and J dropped 3 bases, with 12 bases sitting between them. CDR3 DNA: TGCGCCAGCAGCTTGGCGGCAGGGTCGGACACTGAAGCTTTCTTT. Translation gives CASSLAAGSDTEAFF. Filled out from reference TRBV5-1 and TRBJ1-1, the complete variable domain reads KAGVTQTPRYLIKTRGQQVTLSCSPISGHRSVSWYQQTPGQGLQFLFEYFSETQRNKGNFPGRFSGRQFSNSRSEMNVSTLELGDSALYLCASSLAAGSDTEAFFGQGTRLTVV.

This clone has a handful of counts. The rearrangement links TRBV7-3 to TRBJ2-7; the match to TRBD1 covers 7 bases. Germline V gene data show CDR1 as SGHTA and CDR2 as FQGTGA. This CDR3 has 15 residues. With 4 bases clipped from V and 3 bases from J, the junction kept 9 bases outside the gene matches. CDR3 nucleotides: TGTGCCAGCAGCTCTTCCGGGACAGAAAACTACGAGCAGTACTTC. This translates into CASSSSGTENYEQYF. The full variable domain, with the rest looked up from reference TRBV7-3 and TRBJ2-7, is GAGVSQTPSNKVTEKGKYVELRCDPISGHTALYWYRQSLGQGPEFLIYFQGTGAADDSGLPNDRFFAVRPEGSVSTLKIQRTERGDSAVYLCASSSSGTENYEQYFGPGTRLTVT.

About this clone: This sample includes further DNA sequences coding for the same CDR3. J is TRBJ2-7 and V is TRBV2; possible D gene TRBD1, 6 bases. Germline assignment: CDR1 SNHLY and CDR2 FYNNEI. Between the trimmed V and J ends, which lost 4 bases and 4 bases, there was a span of 11 bases. This CDR3 region has 13 residues. The CDR3 sequence is CASSVGARYEQYF. CDR3 coding DNA: TGTGCCAGCAGTGTGGGGGCTAGGTACGAGCAGTACTTC.

A few counts support this clone. The chain uses TRBV5-1 and TRBJ2-1, with a possible D match to TRBD2 (5 bases). CDR1 SGHRS and CDR2 YFSETQ come from the germline V gene. The CDR3 is 14 residues long. V lost 0 bases to trimming and J lost 7 bases, with 11 bases between them. CDR3 amino acids: CASSLDTGLNEQFF. As DNA, the CDR3 is TGCGCCAGCAGCTTGGATACGGGGTTGAATGAGCAGTTCTTC.

This clone was observed a few times. The chain carries TRBV4-1 and TRBJ2-5, with D perhaps TRBD2 (6 bases). Germline loops: CDR1 MGHRA, CDR2 YSYEKL. The V and J ends lost 4 bases and 1 base respectively, with 13 bases between them. This CDR3 is 15 amino acids long. The DNA of the CDR3 is TGCGCCAGCAGCCGGGGGGTCATAATCCAAGAGACCCAGTACTTC. Translating it yields CASSRGVIIQETQYF.

This clone has only a few counts. J is TRBJ2-1 and V is TRBV6-1; 10 nucleotides match TRBD1. Per germline, CDR1 MNHNS and CDR2 SASEGT. This CDR3 spans 18 amino acids. V lost 4 bases, J lost 6 bases, and 15 bases stayed unmatched. The CDR3 DNA reads as TGTGCCAGCAGTGCCTACCACTTCGGGACAGGGGAACTCAATGAGCAGTTCTTC. As protein: CASSAYHFGTGELNEQFF.

The chain has TRBV5-4 and TRBJ2-3; 8 nucleotides align to TRBD1. V was pared by 2 bases and J by 4 bases, with 3 bases of the junction left unmatched. The CDR3 is 14 amino acids. Germline V gene sequence: CDR1 SGHNT, CDR2 YYREEE (reference sequence). This CDR3 is CASSFQGASDTQYF. The CDR3, as DNA: TGTGCCAGCAGCTTCCAGGGGGCCTCAGATACGCAGTATTTT. Combining the CDR3 with reference TRBV5-4 and TRBJ2-3 gives the whole variable domain ETGVTQSPTHLIKTRGQQVTLRCSSQSGHNTVSWYQQALGQGPQFIFQYYREEENGRGNFPPRFSGLQFPNYSSELNVNALELDDSALYLCASSFQGASDTQYFGPGTRLTVL.

The V call is TRBV28, the J call TRBJ1-1; the match to TRBD1 covers 8 bases. Germline CDR1 reads MDHEN; CDR2 reads SYDVKM. V lost 6 bases, J lost 5 bases, and 8 bases stayed unmatched. This CDR3 has 14 amino acids. CDR3 coding DNA: TGTGCCAGCAGGTTGACAGGGGTAAATACTGAAGCTTTCTTT. It specifies CASRLTGVNTEAFF. Looking up the rest from reference TRBV28 and TRBJ1-1 gives the full variable domain: DVKVTQSSRYLVKRTGEKVFLECVQDMDHENMFWYRQDPGLGLRLIYFSYDVKMKEKGDIPEGYSVSREKKERFSLILESASTNQTSMYLCASRLTGVNTEAFFGQGTRLTVV.

The chain employs TRBV28 and TRBJ1-1; no firm D call. The CDR3 covers 11 residues. In germline, CDR1 is MDHEN, CDR2 SYDVKM. The ends were cut back, 4 bases at V and 9 bases at J, with 9 bases in the middle. CDR3 protein: CASSSPRKAFF. The CDR3 bases are TGTGCCAGCAGTTCCCCTCGTAAAGCTTTCTTT.

Only a few counts were recorded for this clone. The gene calls are TRBV4-2 and TRBJ2-5, with 8 positions matching TRBD2. The germline CDR1 and CDR2 sequences are LGHNA and YNFKEQ. This CDR3 has 16 residues. J gave up 5 bases and V 1 base, and 9 bases lay outside the gene matches. CDR3 DNA sequence: TGTGCCAGCAGCCAAGCTGGCGGGGGGCCTCGGGAGACCCAGTACTTC. This codes for CASSQAGGGPRETQYF.

There are a few counts of this clone. This chain links TRBV29-1 with TRBJ1-2; possible D gene TRBD1, 5 bases. The germline CDR1 and CDR2 sequences are SQVTM and ANQGSEA. The CDR3 has 13 residues. V was shortened by 5 bases and J by 1 base, with 11 bases between the two germline ends. CDR3 bases: TGCAGCGTTCGGGGGGAGGGTAACTATGGCTACACCTTC. It codes for CSVRGEGNYGYTF.

The J gene is TRBJ2-4, the V gene TRBV15; 16 bases are shared with TRBD2. Germline CDR1 reads LNHNV; CDR2 reads YYDKDF (reference sequence). This CDR3 is 18 amino acids long. Trimming cost V 3 bases and J 9 bases; bases outside gene matches: 11. CDR3 sequence (DNA): TGTGCCACCAGCAGGGAATTGGGACTAGCGGGGGGGCCGGGCATTCAGTACTTC. Translating it yields CATSRELGLAGGPGIQYF.

The V call is TRBV29-1, the J call TRBJ1-4, with 7 bases identical to TRBD1. The germline CDR1 and CDR2 sequences are SQVTM and ANQGSEA. The CDR3 sequence is 14 residues long. Trimming took 6 bases from V and 0 from J; bases not matched to a gene: 4. The CDR3 loop is CSVRTGATNEKLFF. CDR3 in DNA: TGCAGCGTCCGGACAGGTGCAACTAATGAAAAACTGTTTTTT.

This clone was observed a handful of times. In nucleotides, the CDR3 is TGTGCCTGGAGCTTGAACAGGGCCACCGGGGAGCTGTTTTTT. This encodes CAWSLNRATGELFF. The V gene is TRBV30, the J gene TRBJ2-2, with D perhaps TRBD1 (6 bases). Germline V lookup: CDR1 GTSNPN, CDR2 SVGIG (reference sequence). The ends were cut back, 3 bases at V and 4 bases at J, with 12 bases in the middle. This CDR3 is 14 amino acids long.

This clone has just a few counts. The rearrangement uses TRBV25-1 and TRBJ2-7; D is unresolved. CDR3 length: 12 amino acids. The V gene's germline CDR1 is MGHDK and CDR2 SYGVNS. Trimming left V 5 bases short and J 7 bases short, with 12 bases between. The CDR3, as DNA: TGTGCCAGCAGTCTTGGGCCAGGTGAGCAGTACTTC. It encodes CASSLGPGEQYF.

V and J are TRBV7-2 and TRBJ2-1; 9 bases fit TRBD2. CDR1 SGHTA and CDR2 FQGNSA come from the germline V gene. The CDR3 length is 15 residues. V lost 6 bases, J lost 0 bases, and 3 bases stayed unmatched. CDR3 in amino acids: CASRPSGDSYNEQFF. Written as DNA, the CDR3 is TGTGCCAGCAGACCTAGCGGGGACTCCTACAATGAGCAGTTCTTC.

This clone showed up just a few times. V gene TRBV7-2 combines with J gene TRBJ1-1; D unclear. V lost 2 bases and J 7 bases, leaving 8 bases between the germline ends. Per the germline V gene, CDR1 is SGHTA and CDR2 is FQGNSA. The CDR3 is 12 amino acids. The CDR3: CASSLSQIEAFF. DNA for the CDR3: TGTGCCAGCAGCTTAAGTCAGATTGAAGCTTTCTTT.

This clone came up a few times. The chain combines TRBV7-9 with TRBJ2-7; 12 positions match TRBD2. The germline V gene has CDR1 SEHNR and CDR2 FQNEAQ (reference sequence). This CDR3 has 15 amino acids. V shed 1 base, J shed 5 bases, and the junction held 3 bases outside the gene matches. CDR3 loop: CASSLGTSGEDEQYF. CDR3 DNA: TGTGCCAGCAGCTTAGGGACTAGCGGGGAAGACGAGCAGTACTTC.

This chain joins TRBV18 and TRBJ1-4; 9 nucleotides match TRBD1. Germline V gene lookup returns CDR1 KGHSH and CDR2 LQKENI. There are 14 residues in the CDR3. Trimming at V came to 3 bases and at J to 7 bases, leaving 3 bases not matched to a gene. The CDR3 bases are TGTGCCAGCTCACCCGGGACAGGGTCTGAAAAACTGTTTTTT. Protein: CASSPGTGSEKLFF. Filled out from reference TRBV18 and TRBJ1-4, the complete variable domain reads NAGVMQNPRHLVRRRGQEARLRCSPMKGHSHVYWYRQLPEEGLKFMVYLQKENIIDESGMPKERFSAEFPKEGPSILRIQQVVRGDSAAYFCASSPGTGSEKLFFGSGTQLSVL.